Below, 27 T cell receptor beta chains from the same sample are listed, as sequenced in a study of neurological immune-mediated disorders. One entry per CDR3 protein results from TCRdb running MiXCR on the 5' RACE reads. The table shows about 28,000 distinct CDR3 sequences, with around 10% occurring only once. The sample taken for sequencing was PBMCs. The receptors derive from a man aged 60-69 years in good health.

This clonotype was recorded at least ten times. The chain is built from TRBV29-1 and TRBJ1-2, with D tentatively TRBD1 (5 bases). CDR3 length: 11 residues. The V gene lost 4 bases and the J gene lost 7 bases, with 10 bases spanning the gap. Germline V lookup: CDR1 SQVTM, CDR2 ANQGSEA. CDR3: CSVGGQGGYTF. As DNA, the CDR3 is TGCAGCGTTGGGGGCCAGGGTGGCTACACCTTC.

This clonotype was observed many times. The CDR3 DNA follows: TGTGCCACCGAGGACACCGGGGAGCTGTTTTTT. Residues: CATEDTGELFF. This sequence joins TRBV10-3 and TRBJ2-2; no reliable D call. Germline CDR1 ENHRY, CDR2 SYGVKD. V was clipped by 10 bases and J by 3 bases, with 6 bases between them. The CDR3 spans 11 residues.

As to this clonotype: This may come from a read error, since a much larger clone is one base off. The chain joins TRBV25-1 to TRBJ2-3, with D perhaps TRBD2 (5 bases). The CDR3 consists of 13 residues. The V gene's germline CDR1 is MGHDK and CDR2 SYGVNS. The CDR3 region is CVSTLAGVDTQYF. CDR3 bases: TGTGTCAGCACCCTAGCCGGGGTCGATACGCAGTATTTT.

At least ten counts were recorded for this clonotype. The chain uses TRBV10-1 and TRBJ1-5; D gene ambiguous. CDR3 length: 12 amino acids. V was pared by 3 bases and J by 4 bases, with 4 bases between. Germline CDR1 WNHNN, CDR2 SYGVQD (reference sequence). In nucleotides, the CDR3 is TGCGCCAGCAGTGATGGGAATCAGCCCCAGCATTTT. Protein product: CASSDGNQPQHF.

This clonotype was recorded at least ten times. The chain carries TRBV18 and TRBJ2-7; the match to TRBD1 covers 10 bases. Germline V gene lookup returns CDR1 KGHSH and CDR2 LQKENI. The CDR3 contains 15 residues. V dropped 3 bases and J dropped 7; count of bases not matched to a gene: 9. DNA for the CDR3: TGTGCCAGCTCACCCGCCGGGACAGGGGTCCGGGAGCAGTACTTC. This translates into CASSPAGTGVREQYF.

This clonotype was detected ten times or more. The J gene is TRBJ2-3, the V gene TRBV4-1; D gene uncertain. The CDR3 runs to 15 residues. The V gene lost 1 base and the J gene lost 2 bases, with 10 bases spanning the gap. The germline gives CDR1 MGHRA, CDR2 YSYEKL. The CDR3 DNA sequence: TGCGCCAGCAGCCAAGGCCCCTACACCACAGATACGCAGTATTTT. The encoded protein is CASSQGPYTTDTQYF.

There are many counts of this clonotype. V gene TRBV29-1 combines with J gene TRBJ2-5, with D tentatively TRBD2 (7 bases). Germline CDR1 is SQVTM and CDR2 is ANQGSEA. This CDR3 spans 15 amino acids. V was shortened by 4 bases and J by 1 base, with 16 bases between the two germline ends. CDR3 amino acids: CSVGGGAGAQETQYF. CDR3 nucleotide sequence: TGCAGCGTTGGGGGGGGGGCCGGGGCCCAAGAGACCCAGTACTTC.

This clonotype was observed many times. The V gene is TRBV7-9, the J gene TRBJ2-5; 7 positions match TRBD1. The germline V gene encodes CDR1 SEHNR and CDR2 FQNEAQ (reference sequence). After removal of 5 bases from V and 1 base from J, the junction contained 10 bases not matched to a gene. This CDR3 is 16 amino acids long. CDR3: CASSTEAGTVQETQYF. The CDR3 DNA is TGTGCCAGCAGCACCGAAGCCGGGACAGTCCAAGAGACCCAGTACTTC. Using reference TRBV7-9 and TRBJ2-5 for the parts outside the CDR3, the full variable domain is DTGVSQNPRHKITKRGQNVTFRCDPISEHNRLYWYRQTLGQGPEFLTYFQNEAQLEKSRLLSDRFSAERPKGSFSTLEIQRTEQGDSAMYLCASSTEAGTVQETQYFGPGTRLLVL.

In its sample, this clonotype is medium-sized (0.01 to 0.1%). The chain couples TRBV29-1 to TRBJ1-3; tentatively, D is TRBD1 (5 bases). Germline V gene lookup returns CDR1 SQVTM and CDR2 ANQGSEA. Trimming removed 1 base from V and 0 bases from J, with 10 bases in between. The CDR3 totals 15 residues. The CDR3 spells CSVEAWDRSGNTIYF. The CDR3 DNA follows: TGCAGCGTTGAAGCTTGGGACCGCTCTGGAAACACCATATATTTT.

The table lists this clonotype with many counts. This chain links TRBV20-1 with TRBJ2-1; 12 nucleotides agree with TRBD2. V lost 1 base, J lost 9 bases, and 13 bases stayed unmatched. Germline V gene sequence: CDR1 DFQATT, CDR2 SNEGSKA (reference sequence). This CDR3 has 17 amino acids. The CDR3 bases are TGCAGTGCTAGAGCGGAAGATCGACTAGCGGGAGTGGTTGAGCAGTTCTTC. Protein product: CSARAEDRLAGVVEQFF.

This clonotype was picked up many times. The chain employs TRBV5-1 and TRBJ2-7; no definite D call. The CDR3 covers 14 residues. Germline assignment: CDR1 SGHRS and CDR2 YFSETQ. V shed 3 bases and J shed 3 bases, with 13 bases lying between them. CDR3 nucleotide sequence: TGCGCCAGCAGCTCTGGATCGATGGGCTACGAGCAGTACTTC. This codes for CASSSGSMGYEQYF.

This clonotype was seen repeatedly, ten times or more. CDR3 in DNA: TGTGCCAGCAGTGAATTGGAGTCGAGGCAGCCCCAGCATTTT. This codes for CASSELESRQPQHF. The chain links TRBV25-1 to TRBJ1-5; D ambiguous. The germline CDR1 and CDR2 sequences are MGHDK and SYGVNS. V was cut by 1 base and J by 7 bases, with 11 bases left in between. This CDR3 has 14 amino acids.

This clonotype was found many times. The genes are TRBV12-3 or TRBV12-4 and TRBJ2-2; D tentatively reads TRBD1 or TRBD2 (6 bases each). The CDR3 has 19 amino acids. Deletions cut 3 bases from V and 1 base from J, with 21 bases between. The CDR3: CASSLFRRGVGVNTGELFF. The CDR3 nucleotides read TGTGCCAGCAGTTTGTTCCGTAGGGGGGTCGGGGTGAACACCGGGGAGCTGTTTTTT.

The sample holds many counts of this clonotype. The CDR3 bases are TGTGCCATCAAGGCAGGACAGGGGGCCTACGAGCAGTACTTC. Translated: CAIKAGQGAYEQYF. The chain links TRBV10-3 to TRBJ2-7; TRBD1 matches 10 bases. With V trimmed by 7 bases and J by 2 bases, 5 bases remained unmatched. Germline CDR1 is ENHRY and CDR2 is SYGVKD. The CDR3 is 14 amino acids.

The chain links TRBV28 to TRBJ2-3; D perhaps matches TRBD2 (6 bases). The CDR3 is 14 amino acids. In germline, CDR1 is MDHEN, CDR2 SYDVKM. The V end lost 6 bases, the J end lost 13 bases, and 23 bases lay between the germline ends. Here the CDR3 reads CASSHWVERVEKYF. The CDR3 nucleotides are TGTGCCAGCAGCCACTGGGTTGAGCGGGTGGAGAAGTATTTT.

Remarks on this clonotype: The junction departs from germline at one end; a sequencing error may be responsible. This sequence joins TRBV5-1 and TRBJ2-1; tentatively, D is TRBD1 (6 bases). This CDR3 is built from 14 residues. CDR1 is SGHRS and CDR2 is YFSETQ in the germline V gene. The CDR3 DNA sequence: TGCGCCAGCAGACCGGGACAAAGATACAATGGGCAGTTCTTC. It encodes CASRPGQRYNGQFF.

At least ten counts were recorded for this clonotype. The chain uses TRBV13 and TRBJ1-1; D possibly corresponds to TRBD1 (5 bases). Between the trimmed V and J ends, which lost 6 bases and 5 bases, there was a span of 13 bases. The CDR3 spans 13 residues. Germline V lookup: CDR1 PRHDT, CDR2 FYEKMQ (reference sequence). The CDR3 spells CASSNGGVTEAFF. The CDR3 DNA reads TGTGCCAGCAGTAACGGGGGGGTGACTGAAGCTTTCTTT.

In this sample, this clonotype is medium-sized. The chain employs TRBV4-2 and TRBJ2-7, with D perhaps matching TRBD1 (5 bases). V was pared by 1 base and J by 2 bases, with 12 bases between. The CDR3 spans 15 residues. Germline V gene lookup returns CDR1 LGHNA and CDR2 YNFKEQ. In DNA, the CDR3 is TGTGCCAGCAGCCAAGGGCAGGGATCAACCTACGAGCAGTACTTC. The encoded protein is CASSQGQGSTYEQYF.

This clonotype has at least ten counts. The V gene is TRBV20-1, the J gene TRBJ2-1; TRBD2 matches 10 bases. The CDR3 totals 16 residues. V trimming: 4 bases; J trimming: 4 bases; junction bases outside the gene matches: 10. Germline CDR1 and CDR2: DFQATT and SNEGSKA (reference sequence). CDR3 loop: CSATSTLAGDYNEQFF. The CDR3 DNA sequence: TGCAGTGCTACCTCTACTCTAGCGGGGGATTACAATGAGCAGTTCTTC.

This clonotype has a count of ten or more. This sequence joins TRBV4-3 and TRBJ2-1; D gene unclear. Trimming cost V 3 bases and J 8 bases, with 14 bases left between them. The CDR3 runs 14 residues. Germline V gene data show CDR1 as LGHNA and CDR2 as YSLEER. CDR3 sequence: CASSQGISGYEQFF. DNA for the CDR3: TGCGCCAGCAGCCAGGGGATTAGTGGTTATGAGCAGTTCTTC.

This clonotype was seen ten or more times. The gene calls are TRBV29-1 and TRBJ1-3; D remains unclear. Trimming removed 1 base from V and 4 bases from J, with 2 bases in between. This CDR3 spans 11 amino acids. In germline, CDR1 is SQVTM, CDR2 ANQGSEA. Written as DNA, the CDR3 is TGCAGCGTTGAAGTAGGAAACACCATATATTTT. The encoded protein is CSVEVGNTIYF.

This clonotype was counted ten times or more. The chain employs TRBV20-1 and TRBJ2-5; D might be TRBD2 (5 bases). Germline assignment: CDR1 DFQATT and CDR2 SNEGSKA (reference sequence). V gave up 1 base and J gave up 7 bases, with 16 bases separating them. The CDR3 is 14 amino acids. The CDR3 nucleotides are TGCAGTGCTAGAGGGGCGGGCCTCCCCGGGACCCAGTACTTC. Translating gives CSARGAGLPGTQYF.

This clonotype has a count of ten or more. The chain recombines TRBV7-6 with TRBJ2-5; D is possibly TRBD1 or TRBD2 (5 bases each). Germline V CDR1 and CDR2: SGHVS, FNYEAQ. Trimming left V 5 bases short and J 7 bases short, with 17 bases between. CDR3 length: 14 amino acids. The CDR3 loop is CASSREGTHVTQYF. The CDR3 DNA sequence: TGTGCCAGCAGCCGCGAAGGGACCCACGTGACCCAGTACTTC.

The chain couples TRBV6-2 or TRBV6-3 to TRBJ1-5; no reliable D call. The CDR3 length is 14 residues. Trimming removed 10 bases at V and 3 bases at J, with 16 bases between. Germline V gene sequence: CDR1 MNHEY, CDR2 SVGEGT. CDR3 sequence reads: CATNRGSDNQPQHF. CDR3 sequence (DNA): TGTGCCACTAATCGGGGAAGCGACAATCAGCCCCAGCATTTT.

The chain couples TRBV11-2 to TRBJ2-7; D remains ambiguous. CDR1 SGHAT and CDR2 FQNNGV come from the germline V gene. The CDR3 is 14 residues long. Trimming took 5 bases from V and 5 from J, leaving 16 bases between them. Written as DNA, the CDR3 is TGTGCCAGCAGCCCGGTGGACCCCCGGGACGAGCAGTACTTC. Translating it yields CASSPVDPRDEQYF.

In its sample, this clonotype was seen many times. One junction end disagrees with the germline gene, perhaps due to a read error. This sequence joins TRBV20-1 and TRBJ1-2; no reliable D call. From germline, CDR1 is DFQATT and CDR2 SNEGSKA (reference sequence). This CDR3 is built from 13 residues. DNA of the CDR3: TGCAGTGCAAGAGAGGCCTGGGACTATGGCTACACCTTC. Residues: CSAREAWDYGYTF.

This clonotype has at least ten counts. Here the CDR3 DNA reads TGCGCCAGCAGCTTGGCAGGCTCAGCGGGGAGGAGCTCCTACGAGCAGTACTTC. Its protein is CASSLAGSAGRSSYEQYF. V and J are TRBV5-1 and TRBJ2-7; 7 nucleotides line up with TRBD2. Germline CDR1 reads SGHRS; CDR2 reads YFSETQ. The CDR3 contains 18 residues. With V trimmed by 0 bases and J by 0 bases, 12 bases remained unmatched.